This T cell receptor (beta chain) comes out of a study of a mutant IDH1 vaccine in newly diagnosed glioma. Study information: Treated individuals were roughly 62% male and about 40% female, averaging roughly 43 years of age.

About this clone: The antigen is undetermined.

This CDR3 has 15 amino acids. Germline loops: CDR1 MNHNS, CDR2 SASEGT. Trimming cost V 7 bases and J 4 bases, with 17 bases left between them. Study conclusions and caveats: Of all patients, 93.3% showed vaccine-induced immune responses. Shifts in the top peripheral T cell clonotypes seemed unrelated to pseudoprogression.

Time point meaning: week 35, safety follow-up. Vaccine doses each comprised 300 ug of mutant IDH1 20-mer peptide, with topical imiquimod. Donors' newly diagnosed IDH1-mutant WHO grade 3 or 4 astrocytomas lacked nuclear ATRX. Produced via immunoSEQ multiplex PCR; TCRdb's table is partial and in-frame only. The sample contains about 68,000 clones, approximately 84% of which appear only once. The sequencing used PBMCs, collected from a glioma patient whose treatment included an IDH1 peptide vaccine. The chain links TRBV6-1 to TRBJ2-1; the D gene is possibly TRBD1 (5 bases). This clonotype was obtained from a man aged 18 to 30 with glioma. The CDR3 nucleotides are TGTGCCAGCACGGCAGGGTCAGGCGAGTACAATGAGCAGTTCTTC. Protein product: CASTAGSGEYNEQFF.